A single T cell receptor (beta chain) is shown here with its context. Its cognate antigen is unknown. The sample is drawn from a study of cytomegalovirus exposure and HLA in healthy donors. Regarding the study as a whole: An assumption of roughly uniform sequencing depth across donors underlay the presence/absence analyses. According to the study, 150 to 200 TCR beta chains were cytomegalovirus-associated. The productive fraction for most TCR beta V segments was about 87% or about 30% in an earlier analysis. The Asian-associated ancestry cluster reportedly had fewer N-insertions than the approximately 700-donor mean in a later analysis.

The V end lost 4 bases, the J end lost 6 bases, and 14 bases lay between the germline ends. Germline CDR1 is SGHVS and CDR2 is FNYEAQ. The CDR3 spans 14 residues. Use of 60 Vbeta and 13 Jbeta primers characterized the PCR. The data were produced by immunoSEQ multiplex PCR, yet TCRdb's version contains in-frame clones alone and is incomplete. Recorded here are 150,000 to 200,000 clones; the top ten clones represent approximately 0.8%. The V gene is TRBV7-6, the J gene TRBJ2-3, with D unclear. The TCR originated in a woman aged 18 to 35 in good health and CMV-seropositive. The sample was PBMCs. CDR3 nucleotide sequence: TGTGCCAGCAGCTCTAGAAGATCATCCGATACGCAGTATTTT. It translates to CASSSRRSSDTQYF.